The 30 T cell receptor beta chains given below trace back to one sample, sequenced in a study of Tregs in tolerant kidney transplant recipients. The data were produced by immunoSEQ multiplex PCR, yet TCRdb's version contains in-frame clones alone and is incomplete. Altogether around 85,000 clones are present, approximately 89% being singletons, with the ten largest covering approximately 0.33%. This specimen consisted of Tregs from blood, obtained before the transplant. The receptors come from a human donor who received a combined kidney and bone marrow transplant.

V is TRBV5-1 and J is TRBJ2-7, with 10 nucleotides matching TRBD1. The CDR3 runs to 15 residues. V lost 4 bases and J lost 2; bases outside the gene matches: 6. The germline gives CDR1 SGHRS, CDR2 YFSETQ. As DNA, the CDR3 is TGCGCCAGCAGCCTTTCGGGACAGGGGCCCTACGAGCAGTACTTC. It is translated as CASSLSGQGPYEQYF.

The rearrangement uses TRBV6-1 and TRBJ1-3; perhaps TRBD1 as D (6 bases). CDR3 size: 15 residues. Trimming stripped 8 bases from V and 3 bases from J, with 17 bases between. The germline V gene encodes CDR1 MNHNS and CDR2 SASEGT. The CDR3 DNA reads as TGTGCCAGCGATCAGGGGTTGAGGTTTGGAAACACCATATATTTT. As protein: CASDQGLRFGNTIYF.

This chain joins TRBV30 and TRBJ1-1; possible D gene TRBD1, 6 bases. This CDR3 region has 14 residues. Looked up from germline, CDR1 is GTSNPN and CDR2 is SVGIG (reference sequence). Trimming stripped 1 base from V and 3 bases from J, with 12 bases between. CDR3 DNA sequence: TGTGCCTGGAGTGCTCAGGGGTGGGACACTGAAGCTTTCTTT. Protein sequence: CAWSAQGWDTEAFF.

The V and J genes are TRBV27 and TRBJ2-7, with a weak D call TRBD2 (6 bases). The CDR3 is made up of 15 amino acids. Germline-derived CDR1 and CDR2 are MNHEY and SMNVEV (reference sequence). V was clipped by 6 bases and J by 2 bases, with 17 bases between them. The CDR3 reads CASSPTYTSPYEQYF. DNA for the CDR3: TGTGCCAGCAGCCCGACATATACTAGCCCCTACGAGCAGTACTTC.

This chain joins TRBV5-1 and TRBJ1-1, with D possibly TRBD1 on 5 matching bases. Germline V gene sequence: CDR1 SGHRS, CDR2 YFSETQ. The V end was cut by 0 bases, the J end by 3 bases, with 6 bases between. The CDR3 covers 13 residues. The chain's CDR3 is CASSLAGDTEAFF. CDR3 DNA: TGCGCCAGCAGCTTGGCGGGGGACACTGAAGCTTTCTTT.

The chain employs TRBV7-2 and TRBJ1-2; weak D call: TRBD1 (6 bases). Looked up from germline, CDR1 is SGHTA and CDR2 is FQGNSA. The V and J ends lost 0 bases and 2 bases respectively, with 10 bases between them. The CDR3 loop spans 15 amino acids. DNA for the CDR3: TGTGCCAGCAGCTTAGCCGGGACAAAGAACTATGGCTACACCTTC. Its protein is CASSLAGTKNYGYTF. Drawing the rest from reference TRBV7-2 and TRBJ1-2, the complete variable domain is GAGVSQSPSNKVTEKGKDVELRCDPISGHTALYWYRQSLGQGLEFLIYFQGNSAPDKSGLPSDRFSAERTGGSVSTLTIQRTQQEDSAVYLCASSLAGTKNYGYTFGSGTRLTVV.

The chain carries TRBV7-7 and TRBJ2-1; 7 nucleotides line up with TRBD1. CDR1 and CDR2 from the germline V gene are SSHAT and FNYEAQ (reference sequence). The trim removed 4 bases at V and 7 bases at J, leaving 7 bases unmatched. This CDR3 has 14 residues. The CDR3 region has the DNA TGTGCCAGCAGCTCTCATCAGGGGGTAAATGAGCAGTTCTTC. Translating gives CASSSHQGVNEQFF.

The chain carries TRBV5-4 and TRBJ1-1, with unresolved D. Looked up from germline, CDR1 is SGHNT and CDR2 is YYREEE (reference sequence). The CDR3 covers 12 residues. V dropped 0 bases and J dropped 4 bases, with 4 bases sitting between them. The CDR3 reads CASSLGITEAFF. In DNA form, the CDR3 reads TGTGCCAGCAGCTTGGGAATCACTGAAGCTTTCTTT.

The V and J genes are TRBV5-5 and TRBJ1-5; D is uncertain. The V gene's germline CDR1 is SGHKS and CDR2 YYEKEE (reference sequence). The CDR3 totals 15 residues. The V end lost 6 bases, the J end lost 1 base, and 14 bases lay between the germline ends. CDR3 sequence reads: CASTTAIGSNQPQHF. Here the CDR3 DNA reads TGTGCCAGCACCACCGCGATTGGGAGCAATCAGCCCCAGCATTTT.

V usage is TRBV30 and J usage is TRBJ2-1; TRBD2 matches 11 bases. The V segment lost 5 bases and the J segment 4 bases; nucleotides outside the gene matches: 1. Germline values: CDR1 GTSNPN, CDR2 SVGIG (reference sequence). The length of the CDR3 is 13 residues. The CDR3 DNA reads TGTGCCTGGGGGACTAGCGGATACAATGAGCAGTTCTTC. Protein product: CAWGTSGYNEQFF.

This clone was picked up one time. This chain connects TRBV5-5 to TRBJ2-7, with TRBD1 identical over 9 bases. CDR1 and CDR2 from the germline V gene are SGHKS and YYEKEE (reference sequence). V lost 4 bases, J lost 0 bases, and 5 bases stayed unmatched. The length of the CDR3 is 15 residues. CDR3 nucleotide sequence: TGTGCCAGCAGCCCTCGGACAGGGGTCTCCTACGAGCAGTACTTC. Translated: CASSPRTGVSYEQYF.

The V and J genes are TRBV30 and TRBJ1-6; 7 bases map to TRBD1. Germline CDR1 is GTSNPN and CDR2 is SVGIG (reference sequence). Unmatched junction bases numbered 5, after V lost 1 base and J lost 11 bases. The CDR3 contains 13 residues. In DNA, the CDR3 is TGTGCCTGGAGTGGGCAGGGGGGAACACCCCTCCACTTT. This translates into CAWSGQGGTPLHF.

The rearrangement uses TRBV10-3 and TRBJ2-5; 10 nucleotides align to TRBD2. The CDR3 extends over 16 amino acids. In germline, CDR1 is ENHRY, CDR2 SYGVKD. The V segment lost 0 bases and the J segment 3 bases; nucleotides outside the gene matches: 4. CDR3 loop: CAISESPSGREETQYF. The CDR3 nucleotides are TGTGCCATCAGTGAGTCGCCAAGCGGGAGGGAAGAGACCCAGTACTTC.

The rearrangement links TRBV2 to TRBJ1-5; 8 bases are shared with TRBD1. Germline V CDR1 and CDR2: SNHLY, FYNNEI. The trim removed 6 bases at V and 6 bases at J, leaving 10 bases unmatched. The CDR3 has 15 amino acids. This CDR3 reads CASSTTTGVSQPQHF. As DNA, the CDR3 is TGTGCCAGCAGCACGACGACAGGGGTAAGTCAGCCCCAGCATTTT.

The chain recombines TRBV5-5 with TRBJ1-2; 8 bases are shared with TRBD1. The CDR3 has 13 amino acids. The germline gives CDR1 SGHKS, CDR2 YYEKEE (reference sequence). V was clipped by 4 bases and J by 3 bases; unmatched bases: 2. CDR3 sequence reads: CASSLDRDYGYTF. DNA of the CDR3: TGTGCCAGCAGCCTGGACAGGGACTATGGCTACACCTTC.

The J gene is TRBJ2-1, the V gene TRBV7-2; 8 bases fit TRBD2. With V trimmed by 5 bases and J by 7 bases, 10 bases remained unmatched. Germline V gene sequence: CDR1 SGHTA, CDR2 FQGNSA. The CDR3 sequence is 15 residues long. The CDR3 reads CASSQTGTRYNEQFF. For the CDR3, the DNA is TGTGCCAGCAGCCAAACCGGGACTAGGTATAATGAGCAGTTCTTC. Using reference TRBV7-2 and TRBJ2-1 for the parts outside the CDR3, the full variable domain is GAGVSQSPSNKVTEKGKDVELRCDPISGHTALYWYRQSLGQGLEFLIYFQGNSAPDKSGLPSDRFSAERTGGSVSTLTIQRTQQEDSAVYLCASSQTGTRYNEQFFGPGTRLTVL.

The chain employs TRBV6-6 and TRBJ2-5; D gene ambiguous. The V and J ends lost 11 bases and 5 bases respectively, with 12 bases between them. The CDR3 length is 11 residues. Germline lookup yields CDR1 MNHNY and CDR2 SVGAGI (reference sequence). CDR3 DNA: TGTGCCTCCCGTGGTTCGGAGACCCAGTACTTC. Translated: CASRGSETQYF.

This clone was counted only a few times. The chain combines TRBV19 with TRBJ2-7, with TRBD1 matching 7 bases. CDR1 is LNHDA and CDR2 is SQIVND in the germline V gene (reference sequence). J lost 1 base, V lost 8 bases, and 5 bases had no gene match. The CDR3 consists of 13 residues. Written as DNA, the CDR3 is TGTGCCAGTTCCTCGGACAGGTCCTACGAGCAGTACTTC. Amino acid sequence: CASSSDRSYEQYF.

The CDR3 DNA reads as TGTGCCAGCGGGCGGCAGGCAGGTGAGCAGTTCTTC. This sequence encodes CASGRQAGEQFF. The genes are TRBV6-5 and TRBJ2-1; no firm D call. In germline, CDR1 is MNHEY, CDR2 SVGAGI. The CDR3 is 12 amino acids. V lost 8 bases and J lost 9, with 14 bases in between.

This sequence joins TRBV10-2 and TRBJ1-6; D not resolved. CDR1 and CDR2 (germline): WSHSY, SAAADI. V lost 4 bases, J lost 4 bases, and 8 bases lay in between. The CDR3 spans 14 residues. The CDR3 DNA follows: TGCGCCAGCAGTGCGTTGGGATATAATTCACCCCTCCACTTT. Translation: CASSALGYNSPLHF.

The CDR3 nucleotides are TGTGCCAGCAGTGACTCACCGGGGTGGCAAGAGACCCAGTACTTC. It translates to CASSDSPGWQETQYF. This chain connects TRBV6-4 to TRBJ2-5; tentatively, D is TRBD2 (5 bases). CDR3 length: 15 amino acids. Germline-derived CDR1 and CDR2 are MRHNA and SNTAGT. Between the trimmed V and J ends, which lost 0 bases and 2 bases, there was a span of 10 bases.

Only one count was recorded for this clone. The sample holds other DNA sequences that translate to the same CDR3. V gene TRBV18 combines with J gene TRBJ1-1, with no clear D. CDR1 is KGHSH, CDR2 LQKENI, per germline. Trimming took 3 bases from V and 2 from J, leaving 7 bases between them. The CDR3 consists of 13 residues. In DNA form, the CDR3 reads TGTGCCAGCTCACCGAGAGAAAACACTGAAGCTTTCTTT. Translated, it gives CASSPRENTEAFF.

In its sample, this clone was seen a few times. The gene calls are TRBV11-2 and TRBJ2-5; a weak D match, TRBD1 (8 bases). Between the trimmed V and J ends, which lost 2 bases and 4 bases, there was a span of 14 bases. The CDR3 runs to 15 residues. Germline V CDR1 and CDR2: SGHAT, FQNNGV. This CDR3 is CASSLTQGGRETQYF. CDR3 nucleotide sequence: TGTGCCAGCAGCTTAACACAGGGGGGGAGAGAGACCCAGTACTTC.

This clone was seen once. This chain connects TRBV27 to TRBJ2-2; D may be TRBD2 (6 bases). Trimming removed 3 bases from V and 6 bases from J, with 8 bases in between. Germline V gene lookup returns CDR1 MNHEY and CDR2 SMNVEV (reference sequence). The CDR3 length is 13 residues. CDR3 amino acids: CASSLRRAGELFF. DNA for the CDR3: TGTGCCAGCAGTTTGAGGAGGGCCGGGGAGCTGTTTTTT.

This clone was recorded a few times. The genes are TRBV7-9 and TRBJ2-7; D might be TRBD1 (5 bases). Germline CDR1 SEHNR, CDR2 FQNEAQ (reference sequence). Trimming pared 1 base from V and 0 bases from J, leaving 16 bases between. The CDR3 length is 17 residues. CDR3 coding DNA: TGTGCCAGCAGCTTAGGACAGTTGTCGGACCTCTCCTACGAGCAGTACTTC. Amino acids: CASSLGQLSDLSYEQYF.

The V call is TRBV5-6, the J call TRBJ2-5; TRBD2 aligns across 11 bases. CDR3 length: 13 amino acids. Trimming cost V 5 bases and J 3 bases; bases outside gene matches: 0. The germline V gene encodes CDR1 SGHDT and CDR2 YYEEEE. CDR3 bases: TGTGCCAGCAGGACTAGCGGGAAAGAGACCCAGTACTTC. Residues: CASRTSGKETQYF.

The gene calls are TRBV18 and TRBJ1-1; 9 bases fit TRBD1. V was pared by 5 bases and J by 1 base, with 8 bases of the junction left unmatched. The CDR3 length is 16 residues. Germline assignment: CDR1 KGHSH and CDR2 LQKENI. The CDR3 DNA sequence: TGTGCCAGCTCATCGCAGAGACAGGGGGGGAACACTGAAGCTTTCTTT. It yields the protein CASSSQRQGGNTEAFF.

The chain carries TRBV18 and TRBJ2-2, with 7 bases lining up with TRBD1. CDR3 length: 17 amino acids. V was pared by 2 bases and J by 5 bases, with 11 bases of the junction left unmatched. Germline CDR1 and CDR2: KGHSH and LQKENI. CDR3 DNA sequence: TGTGCCAGCTCACCAAACCTTCGACAGGGCTGGACCGGGGAGCTGTTTTTT. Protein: CASSPNLRQGWTGELFF.

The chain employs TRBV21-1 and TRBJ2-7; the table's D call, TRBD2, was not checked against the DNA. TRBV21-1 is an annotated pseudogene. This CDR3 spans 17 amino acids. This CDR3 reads CASSKLAASSTAYEQYF. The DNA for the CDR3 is TGTGCCAGCAGCAAATTAGCGGCAAGCAGTACAGCCTACGAGCAGTACTTC.

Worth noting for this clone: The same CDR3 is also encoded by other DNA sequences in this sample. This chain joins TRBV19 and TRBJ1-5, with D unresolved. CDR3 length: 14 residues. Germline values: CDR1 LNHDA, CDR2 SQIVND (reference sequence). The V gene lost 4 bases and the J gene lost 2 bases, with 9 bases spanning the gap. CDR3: CASSTERGNQPQHF. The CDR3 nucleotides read TGTGCCAGTAGTACGGAACGGGGCAATCAGCCCCAGCATTTT.